A selection of T cell receptor beta chains follows, all from one sample in a study of blood T cell repertoires in COVID-19. TCRdb's copy holds only in-frame clones and misses some; the assay was immunoSEQ multiplex PCR. The table lists roughly 200,000 clones, around 82% of them singletons, with more than 6.5% in the top ten. Sequenced: peripheral blood. These receptors were obtained from a middle-aged man with active or convalescent COVID-19. The CDR3 runs from the conserved cysteine through the conserved F or W.

v_gene,j_gene,CDR3aa
TRBV6-5,TRBJ2-7,CASSPQTSGGYEQYF
TRBV7-2,TRBJ2-3,CASSLALAGGLTDTQYF
TRBV7-9,TRBJ2-3,CASSFAQGTVEDGDTQYF
TRBV30,TRBJ2-3,CAWKRSGSNTQYF
TRBV30,TRBJ1-1,CAWHRVNTEAFF
TRBV20-1,TRBJ1-4,CSASPGTGNEKLFF
TRBV2,TRBJ1-2,CASSLLTESEGYTF
TRBV30,TRBJ1-5,CAWSKKERRPHQPQHF
TRBV14,TRBJ2-5,CASSHYLLGETQYF
TRBV11-2,TRBJ2-5,CASSLEFGDQETQYF
TRBV6-2/TRBV6-3,TRBJ2-2,CASSRGTDSNTGELFF
TRBV4-2,TRBJ1-5,CASSHPGSNQPQHF
TRBV15,TRBJ1-2,CATSRQIGGSGYTF
TRBV7-2,TRBJ2-3,CAARKRGGEDTQYF
TRBV14,TRBJ2-5,CASSLLSVETQYF
TRBV3-1/TRBV3-2,TRBJ1-1,CASSRGQQNTEAFF
TRBV4-3,TRBJ2-7,CASSQGHEQYF
TRBV2,TRBJ1-1,CASEQYTEAFF
TRBV28,TRBJ2-6,CASSPRSSGANVLTF
TRBV19,TRBJ2-2,CASSIRQGARKRNTGELFF
TRBV5-1,TRBJ2-2,CASRSPGLAGPTGELFF